The clone carrying this T cell receptor (beta chain) turned up a few times. Antigen specificity is unknown. This record belongs to a study of identical twins. Study-wide results and limits: High-abundance cord blood beta clonotypes had fewer insertions; memory repertoires showed none.

A template switching step contributed a universal primer site, while unique molecular identifiers were present in the cDNA. Each CDR3 protein gets one entry after TCRdb re-called the 5' RACE reads with MiXCR. This table holds 460,000 or so distinct CDR3 sequences, 13% to 15% found once. Looked up from germline, CDR1 is DFQATT and CDR2 is SNEGSKA (reference sequence). V lost 0 bases to trimming and J lost 5 bases; unmatched junction nucleotides: 16. The length of the CDR3 is 19 residues. A further study also used this sample, focusing on yellow fever vaccine responses in identical twins.

This sequence joins TRBV20-1 and TRBJ2-5; TRBD2 agrees at 12 bases. The origin of this receptor is a woman aged 18-29 years in good health. The source material was CD4+ T cells sorted from blood. The CDR3 DNA is TGCAGTGCTAGAGATCCCACACGACTAGCGGGGGCCATAGGCGAGACCCAGTACTTC. Translated, it gives CSARDPTRLAGAIGETQYF.